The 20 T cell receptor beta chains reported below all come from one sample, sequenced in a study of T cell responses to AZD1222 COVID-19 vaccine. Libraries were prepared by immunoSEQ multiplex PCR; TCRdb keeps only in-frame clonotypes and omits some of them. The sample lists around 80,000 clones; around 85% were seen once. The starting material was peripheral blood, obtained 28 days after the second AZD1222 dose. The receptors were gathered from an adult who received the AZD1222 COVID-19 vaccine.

CDR3 residues: CASSLDRAGKLFF. The CDR3 nucleotides are TGTGCCAGCAGTTTAGACCGGGCAGGAAAACTGTTTTTT. The chain recombines TRBV12-3 or TRBV12-4 with TRBJ1-4; D call uncertain. The CDR3 is made up of 13 amino acids. Between the trimmed V and J ends, which lost 1 base and 10 bases, there was a span of 10 bases.

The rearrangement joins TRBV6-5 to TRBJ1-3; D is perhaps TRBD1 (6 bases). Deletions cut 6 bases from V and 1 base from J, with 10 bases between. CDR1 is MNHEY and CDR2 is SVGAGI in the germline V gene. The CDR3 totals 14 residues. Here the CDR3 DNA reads TGTGCCAGCAGGACTACAGGGTCTGGAAACACCATATATTTT. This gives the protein CASRTTGSGNTIYF.

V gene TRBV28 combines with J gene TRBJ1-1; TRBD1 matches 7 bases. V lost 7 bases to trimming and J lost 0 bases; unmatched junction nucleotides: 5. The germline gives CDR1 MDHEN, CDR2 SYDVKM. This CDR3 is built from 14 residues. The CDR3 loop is CASKIQGMNTEAFF. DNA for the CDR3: TGTGCCAGCAAGATACAGGGGATGAACACTGAAGCTTTCTTT. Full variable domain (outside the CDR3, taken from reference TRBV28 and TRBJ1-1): DVKVTQSSRYLVKRTGEKVFLECVQDMDHENMFWYRQDPGLGLRLIYFSYDVKMKEKGDIPEGYSVSREKKERFSLILESASTNQTSMYLCASKIQGMNTEAFFGQGTRLTVV.

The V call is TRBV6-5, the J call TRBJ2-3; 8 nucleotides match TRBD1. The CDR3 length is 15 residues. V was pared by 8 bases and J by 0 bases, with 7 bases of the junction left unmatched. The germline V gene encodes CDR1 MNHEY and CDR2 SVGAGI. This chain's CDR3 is CASADRDRSTDTQYF. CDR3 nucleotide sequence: TGTGCCAGCGCAGACCGGGACAGGAGCACAGATACGCAGTATTTT.

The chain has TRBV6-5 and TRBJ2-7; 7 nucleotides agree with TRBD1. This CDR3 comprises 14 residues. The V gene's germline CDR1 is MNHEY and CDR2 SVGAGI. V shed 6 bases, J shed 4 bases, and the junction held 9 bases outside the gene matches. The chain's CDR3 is CASSLGQVMYEQYF. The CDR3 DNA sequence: TGTGCCAGCAGCCTAGGACAGGTGATGTACGAGCAGTACTTC.

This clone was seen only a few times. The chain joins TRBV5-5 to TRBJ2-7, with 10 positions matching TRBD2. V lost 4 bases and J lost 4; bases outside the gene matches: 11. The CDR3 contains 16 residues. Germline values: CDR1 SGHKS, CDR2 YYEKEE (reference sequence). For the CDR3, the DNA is TGTGCCAGCAGCCCCCTCCTAGCGGGGGCCCGTTACGAGCAGTACTTC. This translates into CASSPLLAGARYEQYF.

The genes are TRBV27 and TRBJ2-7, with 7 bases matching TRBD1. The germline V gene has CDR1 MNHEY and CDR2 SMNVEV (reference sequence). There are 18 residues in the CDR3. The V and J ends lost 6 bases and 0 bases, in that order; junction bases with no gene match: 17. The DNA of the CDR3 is TGTGCCAGCAGCCTCTCCCGACAGGGTGGTTACAACTCCTACGAGCAGTACTTC. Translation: CASSLSRQGGYNSYEQYF.

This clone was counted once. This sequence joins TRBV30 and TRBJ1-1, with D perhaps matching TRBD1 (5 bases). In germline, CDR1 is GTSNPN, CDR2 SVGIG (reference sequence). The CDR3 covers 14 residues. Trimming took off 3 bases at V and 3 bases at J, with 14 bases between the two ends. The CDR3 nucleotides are TGTGCCTGGAGCCCCGGGACCGCGGACACTGAAGCTTTCTTT. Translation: CAWSPGTADTEAFF.

The DNA of the CDR3 is TGTGCCAGCCTTAAGACAGGGTTCAATCAGCCCCAGCATTTT. It codes for CASLKTGFNQPQHF. V usage is TRBV28 and J usage is TRBJ1-5, with 7 bases fitting TRBD1. Germline CDR1 reads MDHEN; CDR2 reads SYDVKM. The CDR3 runs to 14 residues. J was trimmed by 3 bases and V by 8 bases; bases with no gene match: 7.

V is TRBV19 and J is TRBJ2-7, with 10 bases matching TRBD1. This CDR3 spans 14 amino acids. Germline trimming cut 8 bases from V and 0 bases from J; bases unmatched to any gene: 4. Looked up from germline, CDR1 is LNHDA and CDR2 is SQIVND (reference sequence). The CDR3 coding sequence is TGTGCCAGTTCCGGGACAGGGGCCTCCTACGAGCAGTACTTC. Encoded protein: CASSGTGASYEQYF.

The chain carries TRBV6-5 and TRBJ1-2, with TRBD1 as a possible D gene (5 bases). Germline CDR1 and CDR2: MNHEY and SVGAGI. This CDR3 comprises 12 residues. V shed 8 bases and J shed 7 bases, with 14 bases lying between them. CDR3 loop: CASYIGGGGYTF. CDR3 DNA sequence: TGTGCCAGCTACATCGGGGGTGGTGGCTACACCTTC.

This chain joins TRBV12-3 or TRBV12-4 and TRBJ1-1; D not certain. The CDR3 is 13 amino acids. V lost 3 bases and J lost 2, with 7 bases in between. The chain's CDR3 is CASSFGANTEAFF. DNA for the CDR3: TGTGCCAGCAGTTTTGGAGCAAACACTGAAGCTTTCTTT.

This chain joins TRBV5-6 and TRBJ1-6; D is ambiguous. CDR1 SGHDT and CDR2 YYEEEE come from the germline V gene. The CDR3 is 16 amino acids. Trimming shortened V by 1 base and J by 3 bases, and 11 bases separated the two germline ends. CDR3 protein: CASSLTGTLYNSPLHF. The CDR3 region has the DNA TGTGCCAGCAGCTTGACGGGCACTCTCTATAATTCACCCCTCCACTTT. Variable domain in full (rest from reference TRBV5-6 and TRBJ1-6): DAGVTQSPTHLIKTRGQQVTLRCSPKSGHDTVSWYQQALGQGPQFIFQYYEEEERQRGNFPDRFSGHQFPNYSSELNVNALLLGDSALYLCASSLTGTLYNSPLHFGNGTRLTVT.

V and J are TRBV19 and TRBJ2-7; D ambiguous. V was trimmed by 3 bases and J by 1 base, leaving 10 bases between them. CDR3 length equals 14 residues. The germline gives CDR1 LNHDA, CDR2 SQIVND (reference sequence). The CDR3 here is CASSISGNSYEQYF. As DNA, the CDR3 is TGTGCCAGTAGTATTTCCGGAAATTCCTACGAGCAGTACTTC.

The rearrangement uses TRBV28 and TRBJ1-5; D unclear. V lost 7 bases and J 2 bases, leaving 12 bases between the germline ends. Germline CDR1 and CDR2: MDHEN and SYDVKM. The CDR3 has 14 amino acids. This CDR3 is CASNQFFGNQPQHF. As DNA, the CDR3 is TGTGCCAGCAATCAGTTTTTTGGCAATCAGCCCCAGCATTTT.

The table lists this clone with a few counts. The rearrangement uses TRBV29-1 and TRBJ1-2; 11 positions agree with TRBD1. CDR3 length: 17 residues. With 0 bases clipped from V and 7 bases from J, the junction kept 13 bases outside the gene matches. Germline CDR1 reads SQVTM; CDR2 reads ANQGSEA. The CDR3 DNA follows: TGCAGCGTTGAAGATCACGGGACAGGGGGGCCCAAGGGTGGCTACACCTTC. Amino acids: CSVEDHGTGGPKGGYTF.

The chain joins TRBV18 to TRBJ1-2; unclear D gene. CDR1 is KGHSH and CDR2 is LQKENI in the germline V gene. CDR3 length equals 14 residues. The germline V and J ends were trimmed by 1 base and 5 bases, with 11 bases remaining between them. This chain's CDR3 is CASSPQRTEYGYTF. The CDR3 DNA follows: TGTGCCAGCTCACCACAAAGGACGGAATATGGCTACACCTTC.

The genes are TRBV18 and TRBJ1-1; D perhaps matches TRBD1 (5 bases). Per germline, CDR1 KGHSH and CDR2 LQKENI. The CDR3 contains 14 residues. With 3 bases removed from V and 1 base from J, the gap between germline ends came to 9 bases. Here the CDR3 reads CASSPPGQNTEAFF. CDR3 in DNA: TGTGCCAGCTCACCTCCGGGGCAGAACACTGAAGCTTTCTTT.

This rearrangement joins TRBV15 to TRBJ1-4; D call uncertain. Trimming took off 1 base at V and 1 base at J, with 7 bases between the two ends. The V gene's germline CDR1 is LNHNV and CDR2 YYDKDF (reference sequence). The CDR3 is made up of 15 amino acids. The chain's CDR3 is CATSRVERTNEKLFF. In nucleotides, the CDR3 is TGTGCCACCAGCAGAGTTGAGAGAACTAATGAAAAACTGTTTTTT.

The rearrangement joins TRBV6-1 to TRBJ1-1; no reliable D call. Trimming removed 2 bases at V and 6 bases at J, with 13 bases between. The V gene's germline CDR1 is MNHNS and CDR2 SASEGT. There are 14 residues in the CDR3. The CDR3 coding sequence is TGTGCCAGCAGTGAACCTCATGAGACCGCTGAAGCTTTCTTT. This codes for CASSEPHETAEAFF.